This T cell receptor (beta chain) was sequenced during a study of T cell responses to AZD1222 COVID-19 vaccine. Whole-study results and caveats: Increases in Spike-specific TCR breadth and depth were seen after two AZD1222 doses. Donors in the cohort were predominantly white British and more often female, and clonal diversity was possibly underestimated.

The method was immunoSEQ multiplex PCR; TCRdb's version includes in-frame clones alone and lacks a portion of them. In the table there are 130,000 to 150,000 clones, 80% to 90% of which are singletons. Concerning this clone itself: Its matching antigen is unknown.

The junction had 10 bases not matched to a gene; V was cut back by 6 bases and J by 8 bases. CDR1 and CDR2 (germline): MDHEN, SYDVKM. This CDR3 region has 15 residues. The TCR originated in an adult in good health. V is TRBV28 and J is TRBJ1-6; TRBD1 matches at 7 bases. Sequencing was performed on peripheral blood, taken on day 0 of AZD1222 vaccination. CDR3 in DNA: TGTGCCAGCAGGCTCCTGGGACAGTCTCATTCACCCCTCCACTTT. Its translation is CASRLLGQSHSPLHF.